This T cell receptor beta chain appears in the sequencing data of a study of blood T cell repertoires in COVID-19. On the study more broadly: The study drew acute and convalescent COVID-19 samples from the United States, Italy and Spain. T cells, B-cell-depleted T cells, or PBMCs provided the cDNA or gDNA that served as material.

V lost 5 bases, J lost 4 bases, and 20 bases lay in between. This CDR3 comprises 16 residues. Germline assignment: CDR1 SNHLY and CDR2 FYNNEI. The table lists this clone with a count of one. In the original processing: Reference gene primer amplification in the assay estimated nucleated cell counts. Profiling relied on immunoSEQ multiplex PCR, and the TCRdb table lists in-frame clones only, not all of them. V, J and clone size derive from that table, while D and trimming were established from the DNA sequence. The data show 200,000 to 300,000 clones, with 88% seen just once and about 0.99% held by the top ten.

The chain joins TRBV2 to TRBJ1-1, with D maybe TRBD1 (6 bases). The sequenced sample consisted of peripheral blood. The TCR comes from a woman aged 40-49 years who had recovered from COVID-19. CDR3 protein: CASSPQVGGAGTEAFF. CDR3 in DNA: TGTGCCAGCAGTCCCCAGGTGGGGGGGGCCGGCACTGAAGCTTTCTTT.